The 8 T cell receptor beta chains reported below all come from one sample, sequenced in a study of T-cell memory formation after mild COVID-19. TCRdb reanalysed the 5' RACE reads using MiXCR and keeps one entry per CDR3 protein. There are hundreds of thousands of distinct CDR3 sequences in the sample; less than 25% occur only once, and roughly 9.1% lies in the top ten. Specimen: PBMCs or a T cell subset sorted from them (not recorded which). These TCRs come from an adult woman who had mild COVID-19 (a few samples of this study predate the infection). Cell type and time point are not known.

This clonotype occurred many times. The CDR3 bases are TGTGCCAGCAGCCAAAAGTCTCTGGGACTAGCGGACTACGAGCAGTACTTC. This sequence encodes CASSQKSLGLADYEQYF. V usage is TRBV27 and J usage is TRBJ2-7; 11 positions agree with TRBD2. CDR1 MNHEY and CDR2 SMNVEV come from the germline V gene (reference sequence). J was trimmed by 3 bases and V by 6 bases; bases with no gene match: 13. CDR3 length: 17 residues.

This chain links TRBV19 with TRBJ2-3, with 9 bases lining up with TRBD2. The CDR3 is made up of 16 amino acids. CDR1 LNHDA and CDR2 SQIVND come from the germline V gene (reference sequence). J was trimmed by 2 bases and V by 11 bases; bases with no gene match: 14. The CDR3 nucleotides read TGTGCCTCCAAGACGACACGGACTAGCGTCACAGATACGCAGTATTTT. It specifies CASKTTRTSVTDTQYF.

This chain connects TRBV5-6 to TRBJ2-7, with 9 bases matching TRBD1. After removal of 1 base from V and 6 bases from J, the junction contained 2 bases not matched to a gene. The CDR3 is 13 residues long. The germline V gene has CDR1 SGHDT and CDR2 YYEEEE. DNA for the CDR3: TGTGCCAGCAGCTTGAGGACAGGGGTCGAGCAGTACTTC. Its protein product is CASSLRTGVEQYF.

This clonotype has a count of ten or more. The chain combines TRBV20-1 with TRBJ2-7; no firm D call. CDR1 is DFQATT and CDR2 is SNEGSKA in the germline V gene (reference sequence). The CDR3 is made up of 13 amino acids. V lost 3 bases, J lost 2 bases, and 11 bases lay in between. The CDR3 loop reads CSARTDAPYEQYF. Here the CDR3 DNA reads TGCAGTGCTAGGACTGACGCTCCCTACGAGCAGTACTTC.

This clonotype was found a few times. This sequence joins TRBV20-1 and TRBJ2-7, with D perhaps TRBD2 (6 bases). V was shortened by 5 bases and J by 3 bases, with 11 bases between the two germline ends. Germline assignment: CDR1 DFQATT and CDR2 SNEGSKA (reference sequence). The length of the CDR3 is 12 residues. CDR3 in amino acids: CSAAWTNYEQYF. CDR3 nucleotides: TGCAGTGCTGCGTGGACTAACTACGAGCAGTACTTC.

In its sample, this clonotype was seen many times. This chain joins TRBV3-1 and TRBJ2-7; 9 bases map to TRBD2. Germline CDR1 reads LGHDT; CDR2 reads YNNKEL (reference sequence). The CDR3 sequence is 14 residues long. Unmatched junction bases numbered 10, after V lost 7 bases and J lost 6 bases. The CDR3 DNA is TGTGCCAGCACCCCCGCTAGCGGGGTTTTCGAGCAGTACTTC. Translation gives CASTPASGVFEQYF.

V usage is TRBV23-1 and J usage is TRBJ1-1; no firm D call. TRBV23-1 is known as an ORF, though its function is uncertain. V was pared by 3 bases and J by 1 base, with 18 bases between. The CDR3 consists of 17 residues. CDR3 loop: CASSQSLRLWGNTEAFF. For the CDR3, the DNA is TGCGCCAGCAGTCAGTCTCTCCGCCTTTGGGGGAACACTGAAGCTTTCTTT.

V and J are TRBV20-1 and TRBJ2-1, with 9 bases aligning to TRBD2. CDR1 and CDR2 from the germline V gene are DFQATT and SNEGSKA (reference sequence). This CDR3 comprises 15 residues. Losses at the gene ends were 3 bases for V and 3 bases for J; bases not matched to a gene: 6. The CDR3: CSASQGTSSYNEQFF. The CDR3, as DNA: TGCAGTGCTAGCCAAGGGACTAGCAGCTACAATGAGCAGTTCTTC.